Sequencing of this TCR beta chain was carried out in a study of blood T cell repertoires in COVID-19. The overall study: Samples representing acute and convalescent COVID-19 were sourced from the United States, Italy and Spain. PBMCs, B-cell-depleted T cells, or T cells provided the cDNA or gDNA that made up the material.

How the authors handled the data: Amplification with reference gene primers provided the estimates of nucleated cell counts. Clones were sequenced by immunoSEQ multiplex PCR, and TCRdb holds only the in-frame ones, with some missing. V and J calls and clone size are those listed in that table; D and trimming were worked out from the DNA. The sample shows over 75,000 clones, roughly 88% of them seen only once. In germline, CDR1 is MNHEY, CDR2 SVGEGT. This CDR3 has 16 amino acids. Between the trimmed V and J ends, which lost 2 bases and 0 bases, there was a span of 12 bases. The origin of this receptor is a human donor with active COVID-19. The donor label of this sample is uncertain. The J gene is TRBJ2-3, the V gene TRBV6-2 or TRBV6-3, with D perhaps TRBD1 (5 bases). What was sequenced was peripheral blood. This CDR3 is CASSYEAGMSTDTQYF. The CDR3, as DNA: TGTGCCAGCAGTTACGAAGCAGGGATGAGCACAGATACGCAGTATTTT.